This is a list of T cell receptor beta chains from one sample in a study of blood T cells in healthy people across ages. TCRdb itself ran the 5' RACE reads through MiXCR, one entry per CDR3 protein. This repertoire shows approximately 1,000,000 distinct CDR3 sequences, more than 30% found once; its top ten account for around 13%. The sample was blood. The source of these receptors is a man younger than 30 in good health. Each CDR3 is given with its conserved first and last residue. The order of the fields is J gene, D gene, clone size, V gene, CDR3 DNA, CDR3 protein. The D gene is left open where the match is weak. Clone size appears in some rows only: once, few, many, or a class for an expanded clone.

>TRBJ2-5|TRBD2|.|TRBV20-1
TGCAGTGCTAGAGATCTCGTCATCCGGGGGGAGAACCAAGAGACCCAGTACTTC
CSARDLVIRGENQETQYF
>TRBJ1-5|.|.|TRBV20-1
TGCAGTGCTAGCCTGGTAGGGGCGGAGAGTCAGCCCCAGCATTTT
CSASLVGAESQPQHF
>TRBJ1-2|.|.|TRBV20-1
TGCAGTGCTTCTCAAGGGTTGGGGGGGGGCTACACCTTC
CSASQGLGGGYTF
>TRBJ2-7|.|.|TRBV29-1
TGCAGCGTTGCTAGAACCGACGAGCAGTACTTC
CSVARTDEQYF
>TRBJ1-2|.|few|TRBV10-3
TGTGCCATCAGTGGTGTACAGGGTGGCGGCTACACCTTC
CAISGVQGGGYTF
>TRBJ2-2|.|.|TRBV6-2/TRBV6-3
TGTGCCAGCAGTTACCGTTTTGATGTCCGACAGCACACCGGGGAGCTGTTTTTT
CASSYRFDVRQHTGELFF
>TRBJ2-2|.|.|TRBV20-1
TGCAGTGCTGAAACCGGGACAAGTAACACCGGGGAGCTGTTTTTT
CSAETGTSNTGELFF
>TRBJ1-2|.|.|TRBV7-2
TGTGCCAGCAGCTTAAACGGCCCAGATGACAACTATGGCTACACCTTC
CASSLNGPDDNYGYTF
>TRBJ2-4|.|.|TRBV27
TGTGCCAGCAGTTTATCCGAGAAAAACATTCAGTACTTC
CASSLSEKNIQYF
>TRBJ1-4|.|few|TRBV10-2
TGCGCCCGACTACTGGAGGATCTCTCCGAGAAACTGTTTTTT
CARLLEDLSEKLFF
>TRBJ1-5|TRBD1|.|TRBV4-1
TGCGCCAGCAGCCAAGACAGGGGGCGTGATCAGCCCCAGCATTTT
CASSQDRGRDQPQHF
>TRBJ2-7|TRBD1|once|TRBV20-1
TGCAGTGCTAGAGCCGAGACAGGGCACGAGCAGTACTTC
CSARAETGHEQYF
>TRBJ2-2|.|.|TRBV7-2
TGTGCCAGCAGCCCCCGCACGACATCGAACACCGGGGAGCTGTTTTTT
CASSPRTTSNTGELFF
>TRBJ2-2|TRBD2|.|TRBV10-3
TGTGCCATCAGTACAGCGGGGGGGGAAAGCGGGGAGCTGTTTTTT
CAISTAGGESGELFF
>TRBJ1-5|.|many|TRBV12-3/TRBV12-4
TGTGCCAGCAGTTTCACGGGGAATCAGCCCCAGCATTTT
CASSFTGNQPQHF
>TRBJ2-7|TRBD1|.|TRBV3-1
TGTGCCAGCAGCCCTCTGACAGGGAAGGCGTACAATGAGCAGTACTTC
CASSPLTGKAYNEQYF
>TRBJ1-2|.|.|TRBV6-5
TGTGCCAGCAGTCGGACCCGAGATGGGTATGGCTACACCTTC
CASSRTRDGYGYTF
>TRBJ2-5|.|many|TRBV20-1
TGCAGTGCTAAAGAGACAGTCAAAGAGACCCAGTACTTC
CSAKETVKETQYF
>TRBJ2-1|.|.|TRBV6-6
TGTGCCAGCAGTCCACAGGGGGGGAGCGGTGCCTACAATGAGCAGTTCTTC
CASSPQGGSGAYNEQFF
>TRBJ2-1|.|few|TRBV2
TGTGCCAGCAGTGGGGTTCAGGGCTACAATGAGCAGTTCTTC
CASSGVQGYNEQFF
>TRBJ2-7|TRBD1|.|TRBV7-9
TGTGCCAGCAGCCCCAGGACAGGGGTTTACGAGCAGTACTTC
CASSPRTGVYEQYF
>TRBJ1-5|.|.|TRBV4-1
TGCGCCAGCAGCCAAGATCGGCAGGGTGGCCAGCCCCAGCATTTT
CASSQDRQGGQPQHF
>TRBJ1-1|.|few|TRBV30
TGTGCCTGGAGCGCGGACCGGGACACTGAAGCTTTCTTT
CAWSADRDTEAFF
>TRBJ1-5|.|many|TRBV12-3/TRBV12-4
TGTGCCAGCAGCTCCACAGGGAATCAGCCCCAGCATTTT
CASSSTGNQPQHF
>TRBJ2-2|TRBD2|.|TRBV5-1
TGCGCCAGCAGCTTGGCAGCGGGGTCCCTAGGGACCGGGGAGCTGTTTTTT
CASSLAAGSLGTGELFF
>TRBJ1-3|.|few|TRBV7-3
TGTGCCAGCAGCTCGAACCCGACAGCTCCCTCTGGAAACACCATATATTTT
CASSSNPTAPSGNTIYF
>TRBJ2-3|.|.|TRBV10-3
TGTGCCATCAGCGTAGGGGGGGCACCTAGCACAGATACGCAGTATTTT
CAISVGGAPSTDTQYF
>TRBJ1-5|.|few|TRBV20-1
TGCAGTGCTAGACCCCTGGCGGGCCAGCCCCAGCATTTT
CSARPLAGQPQHF
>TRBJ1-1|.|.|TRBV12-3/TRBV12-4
TGTGCCAGCAGTCCCCTTTACGATCTTAGGGGGAGGGACACTGAAGCTTTCTTT
CASSPLYDLRGRDTEAFF
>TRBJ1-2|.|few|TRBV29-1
TGCAGCGTTGTAGTGGGCTATGGCTACACCTTC
CSVVVGYGYTF
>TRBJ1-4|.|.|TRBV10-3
TGTGCCATCAGTGAGCGACGGTATAATGAAAAACTGTTTTTT
CAISERRYNEKLFF
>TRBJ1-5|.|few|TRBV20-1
TGCAGTGCTATGAGGGTTTGGGATAATCAGCCCCAGCATTTT
CSAMRVWDNQPQHF
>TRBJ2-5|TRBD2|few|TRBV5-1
TGCGCCAGCAGCTCGAAGACTAGCGCGAATGAGCAGTACTTC
CASSSKTSANEQYF